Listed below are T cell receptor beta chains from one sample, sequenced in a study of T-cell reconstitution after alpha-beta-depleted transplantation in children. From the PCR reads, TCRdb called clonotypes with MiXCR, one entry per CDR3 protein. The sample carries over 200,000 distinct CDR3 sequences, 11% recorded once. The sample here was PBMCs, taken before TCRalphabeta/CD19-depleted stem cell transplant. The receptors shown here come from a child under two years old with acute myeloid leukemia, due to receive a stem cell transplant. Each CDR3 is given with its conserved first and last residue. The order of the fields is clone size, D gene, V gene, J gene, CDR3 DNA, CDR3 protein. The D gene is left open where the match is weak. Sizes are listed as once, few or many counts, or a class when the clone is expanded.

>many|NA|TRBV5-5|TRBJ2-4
TGTGCCAGCAGCCCGCTGGTCCACCCCTTACTAGCCAAAAACATTCAGTACTTC
CASSPLVHPLLAKNIQYF
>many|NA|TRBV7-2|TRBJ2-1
TGTGCCAGCAGCTTAGCGCAGTGGAGTCAGAATGAGCAGTTCTTC
CASSLAQWSQNEQFF
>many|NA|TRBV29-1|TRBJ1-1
TGCAGCGCGGGACGGCAGAACACTGAAGCTTTCTTT
CSAGRQNTEAFF
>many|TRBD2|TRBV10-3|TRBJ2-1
TGTGCCATCAGTCCCGGACTAGCGGGCGATTACAATGAGCAGTTCTTC
CAISPGLAGDYNEQFF
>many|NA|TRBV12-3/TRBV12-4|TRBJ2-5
TGTGCCAGCAGTTCGCCGGGACTCGGGGAGACCCAGTACTTC
CASSSPGLGETQYF
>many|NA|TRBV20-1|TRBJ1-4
TGCAGTGCTAGCGTGCTGGGTCCTAATGAAAAACTGTTTTTT
CSASVLGPNEKLFF
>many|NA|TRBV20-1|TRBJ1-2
TGCAGTGCTAGAGAGGGGACCCTCGCTCCTAACTATGGCTACACCTTC
CSAREGTLAPNYGYTF
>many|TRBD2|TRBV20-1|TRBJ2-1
TGCAGTGCTAGACCCACTAGCGCCGATGAGCAGTTCTTC
CSARPTSADEQFF
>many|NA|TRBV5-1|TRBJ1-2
TGCGCCAGCAGCTCCTCCGGGACTAAAGGCCAAGGCTACACCTTC
CASSSSGTKGQGYTF
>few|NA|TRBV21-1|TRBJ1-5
TGTGCCAGCAGCACTCGCGAAAATCAGCCCCAGCATTTT
CASSTRENQPQHF
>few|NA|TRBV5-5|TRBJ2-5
TGTGCCAGCAGCTTGGCTACCCCAGGGAAAGAGACCCAGTACTTC
CASSLATPGKETQYF
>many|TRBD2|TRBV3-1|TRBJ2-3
TGTGCCAGCAGCCGGACTAGCGGGCCCACAGATACGCAGTATTTT
CASSRTSGPTDTQYF
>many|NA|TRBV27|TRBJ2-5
TGTGCCAGCAGTTATTCGGGCCAAGAGACCCAGTACTTC
CASSYSGQETQYF
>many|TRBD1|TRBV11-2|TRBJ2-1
TGTGCCACCCGGGACAGTCTTGAGCAGTTCTTC
CATRDSLEQFF
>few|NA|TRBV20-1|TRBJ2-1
TGCAGTGCAACAGGGAACTCCTACAATGAGCAGTTCTTC
CSATGNSYNEQFF
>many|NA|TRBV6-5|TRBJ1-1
TGTGCCACCCGTAGGGGGATGAACACTGAAGCTTTCTTT
CATRRGMNTEAFF
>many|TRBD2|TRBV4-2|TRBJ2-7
TGTGCCAGCAGCCGGACTAGCGGGAGCGAGCAGTACTTC
CASSRTSGSEQYF